A single sample gave rise to the 17 T cell receptor beta chains below, sequenced in a study of CD4 T cells in relation to SARS-CoV-2 and coronaviruses. Sequencing used immunoSEQ multiplex PCR; TCRdb keeps in-frame clones, though not all of them. The table has approximately 31,000 clones, more than 65% seen once. Their antigens remain unidentified. Sequenced sample: memory CD4+ T cells from PBMCs, cultured in vitro. These receptor sequences come from an adult with COVID-19.

The chain is built from TRBV30 and TRBJ2-5; D gene uncertain. CDR1 GTSNPN and CDR2 SVGIG come from the germline V gene (reference sequence). Trimming took 0 bases from V and 4 from J, leaving 18 bases between them. This CDR3 contains 16 residues. This CDR3 is CAWSVQPGPSGETQYF. The DNA for the CDR3 is TGTGCCTGGAGTGTACAACCCGGGCCTTCGGGAGAGACCCAGTACTTC.

This clone was counted a few times. The chain links TRBV5-1 to TRBJ2-1; 8 nucleotides match TRBD1. The CDR3 consists of 14 residues. The ends lost 6 bases at V and 6 bases at J; junction bases unmatched: 8. CDR1 and CDR2 (germline): SGHRS, YFSETQ. The chain's CDR3 is CASISQGAGNEQFF. CDR3 DNA sequence: TGCGCCAGCATCAGCCAGGGGGCCGGCAATGAGCAGTTCTTC.

The chain uses TRBV4-3 and TRBJ2-5, with D perhaps matching TRBD1 or TRBD2 (5 bases each). The CDR3 extends over 16 amino acids. V was trimmed by 3 bases and J by 1 base, leaving 15 bases between them. Germline V gene data show CDR1 as LGHNA and CDR2 as YSLEER. The CDR3 DNA is TGCGCCAGCAGCCAGGGGCTAGCAGTGGGCCAAGAGACCCAGTACTTC. Translated, it gives CASSQGLAVGQETQYF.

The rearrangement links TRBV11-2 to TRBJ2-5, with unresolved D. The CDR3 runs 14 residues. From germline, CDR1 is SGHAT and CDR2 FQNNGV. The V and J ends lost 1 base and 3 bases respectively, with 9 bases between them. The DNA for the CDR3 is TGTGCCAGCAGCTTAGCCCGGGCGAAAGAGACCCAGTACTTC. Translating gives CASSLARAKETQYF.

This chain uses TRBV15 with TRBJ1-5; a weak D match, TRBD1 (6 bases). Germline V gives CDR1 LNHNV, CDR2 YYDKDF (reference sequence). This CDR3 has 16 amino acids. Trimming shortened V by 2 bases and J by 9 bases, and 20 bases separated the two germline ends. The CDR3 DNA reads TGTGCCACCAGCAGACTCCGGGACACCGCGGAGGGGCCCCAGCATTTT. It codes for CATSRLRDTAEGPQHF.

The chain uses TRBV7-9 and TRBJ2-7; unclear D gene. Trimming stripped 0 bases from V and 7 bases from J, with 13 bases between. CDR3 size: 14 residues. CDR1 is SEHNR and CDR2 is FQNEAQ in the germline V gene (reference sequence). Written as DNA, the CDR3 is TGTGCCAGCAGCTTAGCTCAGGCGCTTGGGGAGCAGTACTTC. Translation gives CASSLAQALGEQYF. Based on the CDR3 plus reference TRBV7-9 and TRBJ2-7, the full variable domain is DTGVSQNPRHKITKRGQNVTFRCDPISEHNRLYWYRQTLGQGPEFLTYFQNEAQLEKSRLLSDRFSAERPKGSFSTLEIQRTEQGDSAMYLCASSLAQALGEQYFGPGTRLTVT.

The chain carries TRBV5-4 and TRBJ2-2, with D unclear. The CDR3 totals 16 residues. Germline CDR1 and CDR2: SGHNT and YYREEE (reference sequence). Trimming cost V 2 bases and J 8 bases, with 19 bases left between them. The CDR3 loop reads CASSLGPLANQGELFF. DNA of the CDR3: TGTGCCAGCAGCTTAGGACCCTTAGCAAATCAAGGGGAGCTGTTTTTT.

The rearrangement links TRBV7-3 to TRBJ2-6; D is unclear. V lost 1 base to trimming and J lost 2 bases, with 9 bases between them. CDR3 length: 16 residues. The V gene's germline CDR1 is SGHTA and CDR2 FQGTGA. The CDR3 protein is CASSLMFTAGANVLTF. The CDR3 DNA reads TGTGCCAGCAGCTTAATGTTCACGGCTGGGGCCAACGTCCTGACTTTC.

This sequence joins TRBV5-1 and TRBJ2-2, with no clear D. The germline CDR1 and CDR2 sequences are SGHRS and YFSETQ. V was shortened by 2 bases and J by 7 bases, with 3 bases between the two germline ends. The CDR3 sequence is 11 residues long. The CDR3 loop reads CASSLYGELFF. The CDR3 DNA reads as TGCGCCAGCAGCTTATACGGGGAGCTGTTTTTT.

The chain carries TRBV7-6 and TRBJ2-5; either TRBD1 or TRBD2 may fit D (6 bases each). From germline, CDR1 is SGHVS and CDR2 FNYEAQ. V lost 5 bases, J lost 3 bases, and 16 bases lay in between. CDR3 length: 15 residues. In DNA, the CDR3 is TGTGCCAGCAGCCCCCGGGGGCGCGGCGAAGAGACCCAGTACTTC. Protein product: CASSPRGRGEETQYF.

This clone was seen a few times. The V and J genes are TRBV4-2 and TRBJ2-2; TRBD1 aligns across 10 bases. With V trimmed by 3 bases and J by 6 bases, 7 bases remained unmatched. This CDR3 has 16 amino acids. Germline-derived CDR1 and CDR2 are LGHNA and YNFKEQ. The CDR3 DNA is TGTGCCAGCAGCCACGGACAGGGGGAACGCGCCGGGGAGCTGTTTTTT. It translates to CASSHGQGERAGELFF.

The rearrangement joins TRBV19 to TRBJ2-5; TRBD1 or TRBD2 may be the D gene (7 bases each). The length of the CDR3 is 14 residues. Germline V gene sequence: CDR1 LNHDA, CDR2 SQIVND (reference sequence). V was cut by 8 bases and J by 4 bases, with 17 bases left in between. CDR3 in amino acids: CASRRQGGGETQYF. The CDR3 DNA reads as TGTGCCAGTCGCCGACAGGGAGGGGGAGAGACCCAGTACTTC.

This rearrangement joins TRBV27 to TRBJ2-3; unclear D gene. There are 15 residues in the CDR3. The V and J ends lost 5 bases and 1 base respectively, with 13 bases between them. Per the germline V gene, CDR1 is MNHEY and CDR2 is SMNVEV (reference sequence). CDR3 bases: TGTGCCAGCAGTCTGGGCCCGTTGGGCACAGATACGCAGTATTTT. Translated, it gives CASSLGPLGTDTQYF.

The rearrangement links TRBV7-2 to TRBJ2-7; perhaps TRBD1 as D (6 bases). Germline assignment: CDR1 SGHTA and CDR2 FQGNSA. The length of the CDR3 is 15 residues. The V end lost 5 bases, the J end lost 5 bases, and 19 bases lay between the germline ends. The CDR3 region is CASSIDTQGWDEQYF. In DNA form, the CDR3 reads TGTGCCAGCAGCATAGACACACAGGGTTGGGACGAGCAGTACTTC.

J is TRBJ2-3 and V is TRBV18; 7 bases are shared with TRBD2. Germline V gives CDR1 KGHSH, CDR2 LQKENI. Losses at the gene ends were 5 bases for V and 7 bases for J; bases not matched to a gene: 9. The CDR3 is 14 residues long. The CDR3 here is CASSEAGERYTQYF. CDR3 DNA sequence: TGTGCCAGCTCAGAGGCGGGAGAGAGATATACGCAGTATTTT.

The J gene is TRBJ2-7, the V gene TRBV5-1; 11 bases map to TRBD2. Germline V gene data show CDR1 as SGHRS and CDR2 as YFSETQ. After removal of 4 bases from V and 0 bases from J, the junction contained 6 bases not matched to a gene. The CDR3 is made up of 16 amino acids. DNA of the CDR3: TGCGCCAGCAGCAAGACTAGCGGGACCTTCTCCTACGAGCAGTACTTC. This gives the protein CASSKTSGTFSYEQYF.

The chain uses TRBV5-1 and TRBJ2-7; 7 bases agree with TRBD1. The CDR3 sequence is 14 residues long. With V trimmed by 5 bases and J by 4 bases, 9 bases remained unmatched. The germline V gene encodes CDR1 SGHRS and CDR2 YFSETQ. The CDR3 is CASSSPTGIYEQYF. The DNA of the CDR3 is TGCGCCAGCAGTTCCCCGACAGGGATTTACGAGCAGTACTTC.